This T cell receptor (beta chain) came from a study of blood T cells in healthy people across ages. Study in general: Capturing about one barcoded beta molecule per two T cells was achieved by template switching.

Findings and caveats of the study: Since the PBMCs were unsorted, naive and antigen-experienced cells could not be conclusively compared. Whereas aged donors had fewer naive CD4+ cells, long-lived donors had more of them and higher diversity.

On this clonotype: What it binds is not known.

The V end was cut by 1 base, the J end by 8 bases, with 14 bases between. Germline loops: CDR1 DFQATT, CDR2 SNEGSKA (reference sequence). This CDR3 is built from 13 residues. The authors isolated at least 6 million PBMCs per sample. Then a second PCR, running about 6 to 11 cycles, was carried out with a sample-barcoded 5' primer and a J-beta primer mix. In TCRdb, the 5' RACE reads were re-called with MiXCR into one record per CDR3 protein. The sample has roughly 500,000 distinct CDR3 sequences, 25% to 30% seen once. The source material was blood. The receptor's source is a woman in her seventies in good health. The chain recombines TRBV20-1 with TRBJ1-1, with D tentatively TRBD1 (5 bases). DNA of the CDR3: TGCAGTGCTAGAGGCGGGGCGCACCAAGAAGCTTTCTTT. Its translation: CSARGGAHQEAFF.